Below, 18 T cell receptor beta chains from the same sample are listed, as sequenced in a study of persistence of HIV-infected CD4 T cells. Cells were stimulated with CMV-infected fibroblast lysates at 10 ug/mL. CD40L/CD69 double-negative CD45RO-high memory CD4+ T cells were collected. These receptors lack a known antigen. The immunoSEQ assay was version 4, run in survey mode. The method was immunoSEQ multiplex PCR; TCRdb's version includes in-frame clones alone and lacks a portion of them. The sample lists roughly 41,000 clones, roughly 80% occurring once. The source material was CD4+ T cells sorted from PBMCs after roughly 18-hour stimulation, sampled from a patient who received antiretroviral therapy. The receptors were gathered from an adult man with HIV who was CMV-seropositive.

The chain recombines TRBV10-2 with TRBJ1-2; possible D gene TRBD1, 5 bases. V was clipped by 2 bases and J by 7 bases, with 14 bases between them. The CDR3 is 14 residues long. Germline CDR1 and CDR2: WSHSY and SAAADI. The CDR3: CASSEEGSWGGYTF. CDR3 sequence (DNA): TGCGCCAGCAGTGAGGAGGGGAGTTGGGGTGGCTACACCTTC.

The chain links TRBV6-5 to TRBJ2-1, with unresolved D. Trimming stripped 2 bases from V and 14 bases from J, with 10 bases between. Germline V gene lookup returns CDR1 MNHEY and CDR2 SVGAGI. The length of the CDR3 is 11 residues. CDR3 DNA sequence: TGTGCCAGCAGTTACCCCCGAGAGAAGTTCTTC. Protein: CASSYPREKFF.

V usage is TRBV15 and J usage is TRBJ1-2, with 10 bases that match TRBD1. This CDR3 is 15 amino acids long. V shed 5 bases and J 4 bases; nucleotides not matched to a gene: 7. Germline V gene lookup returns CDR1 LNHNV and CDR2 YYDKDF (reference sequence). The CDR3 bases are TGTGCCACCAGCCCCAGGACAGGGGGAACCTATGGCTACACCTTC. Its translation is CATSPRTGGTYGYTF.

The chain has TRBV21-1 and TRBJ2-7. TRBV21-1 is described as a pseudogene. CDR3 length equals 15 residues. The CDR3 reads CASSFSNGNPYEQYF. CDR3 bases: TGTGCCAGCAGCTTTTCTAATGGGAATCCCTACGAGCAGTACTTC.

The CDR3 here is CASSENLYVYEQYF. The CDR3 DNA reads as TGTGCCAGCAGTGAAAATTTGTACGTCTACGAGCAGTACTTC. The V call is TRBV6-1, the J call TRBJ2-7; D unclear. The CDR3 consists of 14 residues. CDR1 MNHNS and CDR2 SASEGT come from the germline V gene. Deletions cut 2 bases from V and 3 bases from J, with 11 bases between.

This clone occurred once. V gene TRBV7-9 combines with J gene TRBJ1-2; 7 positions match TRBD1. CDR3 length: 14 amino acids. Germline V gene data show CDR1 as SEHNR and CDR2 as FQNEAQ (reference sequence). With 4 bases clipped from V and 7 bases from J, the junction kept 9 bases outside the gene matches. As DNA, the CDR3 is TGTGCCAGCAGCTCGTCTTCTGACAGGGCTGGCTACACCTTC. It translates to CASSSSSDRAGYTF.

The chain recombines TRBV7-8 with TRBJ2-7; 9 bases fit TRBD1. This CDR3 spans 13 amino acids. The germline gives CDR1 SGHVS, CDR2 FQNEAQ. V gave up 3 bases and J gave up 9 bases; unmatched junction bases: 6. CDR3 coding DNA: TGTGCCAGCAGCTTGGGGACAGGGTCGGGGCAGTACTTC. Translating it yields CASSLGTGSGQYF.

The chain employs TRBV7-8 and TRBJ2-7; D is uncertain. V lost 1 base, J lost 7 bases, and 11 bases lay in between. This CDR3 contains 13 residues. Germline CDR1 reads SGHVS; CDR2 reads FQNEAQ. The CDR3 bases are TGTGCCAGCAGCTTAGTCCTCATGGGGGAGCAGTACTTC. This encodes CASSLVLMGEQYF.

The gene calls are TRBV6-5 and TRBJ1-1, with D possibly being TRBD1 (5 bases). Trimming shortened V by 6 bases and J by 4 bases, and 18 bases separated the two germline ends. This CDR3 comprises 15 residues. Germline CDR1 reads MNHEY; CDR2 reads SVGAGI. DNA for the CDR3: TGTGCCAGCAGCCCAGGGTTCTGGGGTGGCACTGAAGCTTTCTTT. Translated: CASSPGFWGGTEAFF.

This rearrangement joins TRBV4-2 to TRBJ1-1; D is uncertain. Trimming stripped 0 bases from V and 1 base from J, with 6 bases between. From germline, CDR1 is LGHNA and CDR2 YNFKEQ. The CDR3 sequence is 14 residues long. This CDR3 reads CASSQDSKNTEAFF. The CDR3 bases are TGTGCCAGCAGCCAAGACAGCAAGAACACTGAAGCTTTCTTT.

The gene calls are TRBV19 and TRBJ2-4; D is possibly TRBD2 (6 bases). Germline assignment: CDR1 LNHDA and CDR2 SQIVND (reference sequence). The CDR3 has 16 amino acids. V was pared by 4 bases and J by 0 bases, with 13 bases between. In DNA form, the CDR3 reads TGTGCCAGTAGTACCGGGACTTCCGGAGCCAAAAACATTCAGTACTTC. Amino acids: CASSTGTSGAKNIQYF.

The chain uses TRBV27 and TRBJ1-2; D might be TRBD1 (6 bases). CDR1 and CDR2 (germline): MNHEY, SMNVEV (reference sequence). The V end was cut by 6 bases, the J end by 4 bases, with 12 bases between. The CDR3 is 13 residues long. DNA of the CDR3: TGTGCCAGCAGCCGACAGGATTTCTATGGCTACACCTTC. It specifies CASSRQDFYGYTF.

The gene calls are TRBV19 and TRBJ1-5; TRBD1 is a possible D gene (6 bases). Trimming removed 6 bases at V and 3 bases at J, with 18 bases between. CDR1 and CDR2 (germline): LNHDA, SQIVND (reference sequence). The CDR3 totals 16 residues. DNA for the CDR3: TGTGCCAGTAGGAGGGGGGGGGACGGTACCAATCAGCCCCAGCATTTT. Protein: CASRRGGDGTNQPQHF.

The chain carries TRBV27 and TRBJ1-5, with D possibly TRBD1 on 6 matching bases. Trimming pared 3 bases from V and 6 bases from J, leaving 21 bases between. Germline CDR1 MNHEY, CDR2 SMNVEV (reference sequence). There are 17 residues in the CDR3. Here the CDR3 reads CASSFHYAGGAAQPQHF. In DNA, the CDR3 is TGTGCCAGCAGTTTTCACTATGCGGGGGGGGCCGCTCAGCCCCAGCATTTT.

V and J are TRBV6-5 and TRBJ1-2; 7 nucleotides match TRBD1. The CDR3 spans 13 residues. V was clipped by 2 bases and J by 10 bases; unmatched bases: 7. Per germline, CDR1 MNHEY and CDR2 SVGAGI. This CDR3 is CASSYGDRSYYTF. The DNA for the CDR3 is TGTGCCAGCAGTTACGGGGACAGATCCTACTACACCTTC.

The chain has TRBV5-1 and TRBJ1-2; D is unresolved. The CDR3 has 13 amino acids. V lost 0 bases and J 1 base, leaving 4 bases between the germline ends. Germline lookup yields CDR1 SGHRS and CDR2 YFSETQ. The CDR3 sequence: CASSLEGNYGYTF. The CDR3 region has the DNA TGCGCCAGCAGCTTGGAGGGTAACTATGGCTACACCTTC. Drawing the rest from reference TRBV5-1 and TRBJ1-2, the complete variable domain is KAGVTQTPRYLIKTRGQQVTLSCSPISGHRSVSWYQQTPGQGLQFLFEYFSETQRNKGNFPGRFSGRQFSNSRSEMNVSTLELGDSALYLCASSLEGNYGYTFGSGTRLTVV.

The chain couples TRBV19 to TRBJ1-1; no clear D. Germline CDR1 reads LNHDA; CDR2 reads SQIVND (reference sequence). V lost 0 bases to trimming and J lost 11 bases, with 13 bases between them. The CDR3 has 13 residues. The CDR3 loop reads CASSIDYSGRAFF. CDR3 sequence (DNA): TGTGCCAGTAGTATAGACTACAGCGGCCGGGCTTTCTTT.

The chain employs TRBV6-5 and TRBJ1-4, with 7 bases aligning to TRBD1. The J segment lost 11 bases and the V segment lost 2 bases, leaving 8 bases of the junction unmatched. This CDR3 region has 14 residues. CDR1 is MNHEY and CDR2 is SVGAGI in the germline V gene. In nucleotides, the CDR3 is TGTGCCAGCAGTTACAAGGGGGCCCTCGGGAAACTGTTTTTT. Amino acids: CASSYKGALGKLFF.